This TCR beta chain stems from a study of OX40 agonist ivuxolimab in advanced cancers. The wider study: Hepatocellular carcinoma, melanoma, renal cell or head and neck cancer affected the dose-escalation patients. Study results and limitations: Also showing low normalized T-cell clonal expansion were some of the nonresponders.

Only in-frame clones appear in the TCRdb table, and some are missing; sequencing was by immunoSEQ multiplex PCR. The sample includes about 10,000 clones, about 82% of them seen just once. About this clone itself: Its target is unknown.

Sequenced material: CD4+ or CD8+ T cells sorted from blood, taken in a trial of the OX40 agonist ivuxolimab. The clonotype was recovered from an adult with an advanced solid tumor such as melanoma, head and neck, liver or kidney cancer.

This CDR3 is CASSLLASGEGDIQYF. CDR3 in DNA: TGTGCCAGCAGTTTATTGGCTAGCGGGGAGGGGGACATTCAGTACTTC. The V and J genes are TRBV28 and TRBJ2-4; 9 bases fit TRBD2. The CDR3 loop spans 16 amino acids. Trimming cost V 1 base and J 8 bases; bases outside gene matches: 9. Germline values: CDR1 MDHEN, CDR2 SYDVKM.